This T cell receptor beta chain derives from a study of T cell repertoires in cytomegalovirus infection. Overall study context: Recently identified HLA-C-restricted and well-studied HLA-B-restricted CMV epitopes were used. Indications came from public TCR beta signatures; they pointed to CMV infection and to a matching HLA type. General study findings and limits: Based on cumulative public TCR beta family frequency, carriers of CMV plus the relevant HLA were identified. HLA-C-restricted CMV clonotypes gave the most frequent clonotype in two of eight donors.

The table lists this clonotype with many counts. Its antigen remains unidentified. The CDR3 spans 17 residues. The germline V and J ends were trimmed by 1 base and 4 bases, with 19 bases remaining between them. Germline V gene lookup returns CDR1 SGHTA and CDR2 FQGNSA. TCRdb itself ran the reads through MiXCR, one entry per CDR3 protein. In the table there are around 770,000 distinct CDR3 sequences, 25% to 30% of which are singletons. Here the sequenced sample was cultured CD8+ T cells from PBMCs, taken from culture after CMV antigen stimulation. V gene TRBV7-2 combines with J gene TRBJ1-1; TRBD1 is a possible D gene (5 bases). This receptor was obtained from a human donor in good health (CMV status not recorded). Some clones in this sample may be carry-over from other donors' samples. The DNA for the CDR3 is TGTGCCAGCAGCTTAGGCCGGGACCCGAAGTCTTCCACTGAAGCTTTCTTT. This gives the protein CASSLGRDPKSSTEAFF. The variable domain in full, with the rest retrieved from reference TRBV7-2 and TRBJ1-1, is GAGVSQSPSNKVTEKGKDVELRCDPISGHTALYWYRQSLGQGLEFLIYFQGNSAPDKSGLPSDRFSAERTGGSVSTLTIQRTQQEDSAVYLCASSLGRDPKSSTEAFFGQGTRLTVV.